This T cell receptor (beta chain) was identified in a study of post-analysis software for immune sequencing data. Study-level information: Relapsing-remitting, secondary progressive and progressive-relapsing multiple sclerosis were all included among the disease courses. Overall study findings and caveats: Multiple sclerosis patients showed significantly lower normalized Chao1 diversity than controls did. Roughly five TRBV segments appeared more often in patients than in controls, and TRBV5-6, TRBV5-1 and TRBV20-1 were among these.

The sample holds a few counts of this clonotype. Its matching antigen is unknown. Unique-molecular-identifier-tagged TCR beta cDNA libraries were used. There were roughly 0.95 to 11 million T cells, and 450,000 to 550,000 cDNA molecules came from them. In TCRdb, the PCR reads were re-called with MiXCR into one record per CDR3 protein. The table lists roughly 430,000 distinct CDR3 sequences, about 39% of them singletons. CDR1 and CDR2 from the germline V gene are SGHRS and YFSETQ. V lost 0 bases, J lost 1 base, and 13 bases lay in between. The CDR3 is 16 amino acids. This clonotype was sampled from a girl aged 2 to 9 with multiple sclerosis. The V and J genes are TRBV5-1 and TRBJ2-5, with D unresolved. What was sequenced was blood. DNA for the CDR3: TGCGCCAGCAGCTTGGGTGAGGAGATACGCCAAGAGACCCAGTACTTC. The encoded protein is CASSLGEEIRQETQYF.